A single T cell receptor beta chain is shown here with its context. A second PCR, run for about 7 to 11 cycles, used a sample-barcoded 5' primer plus a J-beta primer mix. TCRdb independently ran MiXCR on the 5' RACE reads; one entry per CDR3 protein. Counted here are hundreds of thousands of distinct CDR3 sequences, roughly 25% occurring once; the ten biggest clones make up roughly a tenth. This record belongs to a study of blood T cells in healthy people across ages. These data also formed part of another study, on T cells of mothers and their children. From that paper: The extracted RNA was employed in its entirety for cDNA synthesis, at roughly 1.4 ug per 15 ul. Normalized overlap was always slightly, never significantly, higher in related than unrelated mother-child pairs.

The sample consisted of blood. The source of this sequence is a boy between 10 and 17 years old in good health.

CDR3 DNA: TGTGCCAGCAGCCCCGGGATCCATGTATACACCTTC. This gives the protein CASSPGIHVYTF. This rearrangement joins TRBV12-3 or TRBV12-4 to TRBJ1-2; D unresolved. V dropped 6 bases and J dropped 11 bases, with 16 bases sitting between them. The CDR3 is made up of 12 amino acids.